One sample yielded the 24 T cell receptor beta chains listed below, sequenced in a study of blood T cell repertoires in COVID-19. TCRdb keeps only in-frame clones here, not all; method: immunoSEQ multiplex PCR. The sample shows roughly 150,000 clones, about four fifths of them seen only once. Specimen: peripheral blood. These receptors were obtained from a woman aged 55 to 70 with COVID-19, enrolled during active disease.

This clone was observed once. J is TRBJ2-1 and V is TRBV18; weak D call: TRBD2 (5 bases). Trimming cost V 1 base and J 7 bases, with 11 bases left between them. Germline values: CDR1 KGHSH, CDR2 LQKENI. This CDR3 is built from 14 residues. The CDR3 DNA is TGTGCCAGCTCACCACTCGGGAACTTAAATGAGCAGTTCTTC. It translates to CASSPLGNLNEQFF.

This chain connects TRBV7-3 to TRBJ2-2; D not resolved. There are 14 residues in the CDR3. The germline CDR1 and CDR2 sequences are SGHTA and FQGTGA. Trimming took off 3 bases at V and 2 bases at J, with 7 bases between the two ends. DNA of the CDR3: TGTGCCAGCAGCTTGGGCAGAAACACCGGGGAGCTGTTTTTT. This translates into CASSLGRNTGELFF. Full variable domain (missing parts from reference TRBV7-3 and TRBJ2-2): GAGVSQTPSNKVTEKGKYVELRCDPISGHTALYWYRQSLGQGPEFLIYFQGTGAADDSGLPNDRFFAVRPEGSVSTLKIQRTERGDSAVYLCASSLGRNTGELFFGEGSRLTVL.

The J gene is TRBJ2-2, the V gene TRBV5-1; D is perhaps TRBD2 (5 bases). Germline CDR1 is SGHRS and CDR2 is YFSETQ. The CDR3 is 15 residues long. Deletions cut 0 bases from V and 6 bases from J, with 12 bases between. CDR3 amino acids: CASSLVSGFPGELFF. The CDR3 DNA sequence: TGCGCCAGCAGCTTGGTTTCGGGGTTCCCCGGGGAGCTGTTTTTT.

The gene calls are TRBV28 and TRBJ2-2; 9 nucleotides match TRBD1. The CDR3 totals 16 residues. The ends lost 6 bases at V and 2 bases at J; junction bases unmatched: 7. CDR1 and CDR2 from the germline V gene are MDHEN and SYDVKM. The CDR3 reads CASRDPGQGNTGELFF. Written as DNA, the CDR3 is TGTGCCAGCAGAGACCCGGGACAGGGAAACACCGGGGAGCTGTTTTTT.

The chain joins TRBV6-5 to TRBJ1-1; no clear D gene. Trimming removed 8 bases at V and 3 bases at J, with 7 bases between. Germline CDR1 MNHEY, CDR2 SVGAGI. CDR3 size: 11 residues. The CDR3 sequence: CASLRHTEAFF. For the CDR3, the DNA is TGTGCCAGCTTGAGGCACACTGAAGCTTTCTTT.

This clone has more than one count but fewer than ten. The V call is TRBV29-1, the J call TRBJ1-1; D possibly corresponds to TRBD1 (6 bases). This CDR3 has 11 amino acids. Germline-derived CDR1 and CDR2 are SQVTM and ANQGSEA. The V gene lost 4 bases and the J gene lost 4 bases, with 7 bases spanning the gap. CDR3 sequence (DNA): TGCAGCGTTGGCAGGGGCACTGAAGCTTTCTTT. Protein sequence: CSVGRGTEAFF.

In this sample, this clone turned up many times. The CDR3 sequence: CASSSRGRSSYNEQFF. The CDR3 DNA reads as TGTGCCAGCAGCTCCCGGGGTAGGAGCTCCTACAATGAGCAGTTCTTC. The chain has TRBV11-3 and TRBJ2-1; a possible D gene is TRBD2 (5 bases). V lost 4 bases, J lost 0 bases, and 13 bases lay in between. Germline CDR1 SGHNT, CDR2 YENEEA. The CDR3 is 16 amino acids.

The chain couples TRBV27 to TRBJ1-6; perhaps TRBD1 as D (6 bases). The V end was cut by 3 bases, the J end by 9 bases, with 15 bases between. Germline-derived CDR1 and CDR2 are MNHEY and SMNVEV (reference sequence). The CDR3 extends over 15 amino acids. The CDR3 loop is CASSFGQGLGSPLHF. CDR3 sequence (DNA): TGTGCCAGCAGTTTTGGCCAGGGGCTTGGTTCACCCCTCCACTTT.

The chain combines TRBV6-5 with TRBJ2-2; the D gene is possibly TRBD2 (5 bases). The ends were cut back, 1 base at V and 5 bases at J, with 14 bases in the middle. The germline CDR1 and CDR2 sequences are MNHEY and SVGAGI. The CDR3 is 16 residues long. The CDR3, as DNA: TGTGCCAGCAGTTACTTGAGGGTAGGCCCAACCGGGGAGCTGTTTTTT. This translates into CASSYLRVGPTGELFF.

The chain combines TRBV2 with TRBJ2-3, with a tentative D call TRBD1 (5 bases). CDR1 and CDR2 from the germline V gene are SNHLY and FYNNEI. V lost 2 bases and J 4 bases, leaving 10 bases between the germline ends. CDR3 size: 14 residues. This CDR3 reads CASSELVGADTQYF. The CDR3 region has the DNA TGTGCCAGCAGTGAATTGGTAGGGGCAGATACGCAGTATTTT.

The chain links TRBV7-2 to TRBJ2-3, with D perhaps matching TRBD1 (5 bases). The germline gives CDR1 SGHTA, CDR2 FQGNSA. CDR3 size: 15 residues. Trimming removed 4 bases at V and 0 bases at J, with 11 bases between. CDR3 sequence (DNA): TGTGCCAGCAGCTCTCAATCAGGGAGCACAGATACGCAGTATTTT. As protein: CASSSQSGSTDTQYF.

In this sample, this clone turned up once. The chain couples TRBV28 to TRBJ1-2; the D is unclear. Germline V gives CDR1 MDHEN, CDR2 SYDVKM. The CDR3 loop spans 14 amino acids. The V end lost 2 bases, the J end lost 4 bases, and 11 bases lay between the germline ends. The CDR3 bases are TGTGCCAGCAGTTTAAATCGGCGGGGCTATGGCTACACCTTC. This translates into CASSLNRRGYGYTF.

V is TRBV7-3 and J is TRBJ2-1, with TRBD2 matching over 9 bases. The germline gives CDR1 SGHTA, CDR2 FQGTGA. Unmatched junction bases numbered 1, after V lost 0 bases and J lost 1 base. The CDR3 has 16 residues. CDR3 DNA: TGTGCCAGCAGCTTAACTAGCGGGAGATCCTACAATGAGCAGTTCTTC. Amino acids: CASSLTSGRSYNEQFF. Based on the CDR3 plus reference TRBV7-3 and TRBJ2-1, the full variable domain is GAGVSQTPSNKVTEKGKYVELRCDPISGHTALYWYRQSLGQGPEFLIYFQGTGAADDSGLPNDRFFAVRPEGSVSTLKIQRTERGDSAVYLCASSLTSGRSYNEQFFGPGTRLTVL.

The chain is built from TRBV6-5 and TRBJ2-5; TRBD2 matches at 8 bases. Germline V gene sequence: CDR1 MNHEY, CDR2 SVGAGI. The CDR3 consists of 15 residues. V lost 7 bases to trimming and J lost 4 bases; unmatched junction nucleotides: 11. This CDR3 is CASTPGGGRGETQYF. The CDR3 coding sequence is TGTGCCAGCACCCCGGGGGGGGGAAGAGGAGAGACCCAGTACTTC.

The V and J genes are TRBV18 and TRBJ2-5, with 9 bases lining up with TRBD2. The CDR3 loop spans 16 amino acids. V was pared by 2 bases and J by 2 bases, with 6 bases of the junction left unmatched. Germline CDR1 and CDR2: KGHSH and LQKENI. The CDR3 nucleotides read TGTGCCAGCTCACCATTGGGGACTAGCCCTCAAGAGACCCAGTACTTC. The encoded protein is CASSPLGTSPQETQYF.

The rearrangement uses TRBV4-1 and TRBJ2-6; 8 bases map to TRBD1. The CDR3 extends over 17 amino acids. After removal of 6 bases from V and 0 bases from J, the junction contained 7 bases not matched to a gene. Germline CDR1 is MGHRA and CDR2 is YSYEKL. For the CDR3, the DNA is TGCGCCAGCAGTGCCCGACAGGGGAGCTCTGGGGCCAACGTCCTGACTTTC. Amino acids: CASSARQGSSGANVLTF.

The chain recombines TRBV9 with TRBJ2-2, with 11 bases fitting TRBD2. CDR1 and CDR2 (germline): SGDLS, YYNGEE. This CDR3 comprises 17 residues. With V trimmed by 0 bases and J by 4 bases, 5 bases remained unmatched. The DNA of the CDR3 is TGTGCCAGCAGCGTAGAAGGGACTAGCGGATCCACCGGGGAGCTGTTTTTT. Residues: CASSVEGTSGSTGELFF. The full variable domain, in which reference TRBV9 and TRBJ2-2 provide the parts outside the CDR3, is DSGVTQTPKHLITATGQRVTLRCSPRSGDLSVYWYQQSLDQGLQFLIQYYNGEERAKGNILERFSAQQFPDLHSELNLSSLELGDSALYFCASSVEGTSGSTGELFFGEGSRLTVL.

The V and J genes are TRBV10-3 and TRBJ2-3, with 10 bases that match TRBD1. From germline, CDR1 is ENHRY and CDR2 SYGVKD. The CDR3 runs to 15 residues. Trimming at V came to 10 bases and at J to 2 bases, leaving 9 bases not matched to a gene. The CDR3 protein is CATRRGQGSTDTQYF. CDR3 in DNA: TGTGCCACCCGCCGGGGACAGGGGTCCACAGATACGCAGTATTTT.

This clone was found once. V usage is TRBV2 and J usage is TRBJ1-5; TRBD1 matches at 7 bases. Per the germline V gene, CDR1 is SNHLY and CDR2 is FYNNEI. Unmatched junction bases numbered 6, after V lost 2 bases and J lost 5 bases. There are 15 residues in the CDR3. This CDR3 is CASSETRQGYQPQHF. Written as DNA, the CDR3 is TGTGCCAGCAGTGAAACTAGACAGGGCTATCAGCCCCAGCATTTT. Full variable domain (outside the CDR3, taken from reference TRBV2 and TRBJ1-5): EPEVTQTPSHQVTQMGQEVILRCVPISNHLYFYWYRQILGQKVEFLVSFYNNEISEKSEIFDDQFSVERPDGSNFTLKIRSTKLEDSAMYFCASSETRQGYQPQHFGDGTRLSIL.

There are many counts of this clone. J is TRBJ2-2 and V is TRBV5-4; D unresolved. Trimming stripped 0 bases from V and 2 bases from J, with 5 bases between. The CDR3 extends over 14 amino acids. Germline values: CDR1 SGHNT, CDR2 YYREEE (reference sequence). In nucleotides, the CDR3 is TGTGCCAGCAGCTTGGGCAGAAACACCGGGGAGCTGTTTTTT. The encoded protein is CASSLGRNTGELFF.

V gene TRBV6-5 combines with J gene TRBJ2-7; D is possibly TRBD2 (5 bases). CDR3 length: 13 amino acids. Per germline, CDR1 MNHEY and CDR2 SVGAGI. Trimming pared 5 bases from V and 4 bases from J, leaving 12 bases between. CDR3 DNA: TGTGCCAGCAGTCTCAGGAGAGGGTACGAGCAGTACTTC. Protein product: CASSLRRGYEQYF.

The chain joins TRBV7-9 to TRBJ1-5, with a tentative D call TRBD1 (6 bases). V lost 1 base to trimming and J lost 6 bases, with 13 bases between them. Looked up from germline, CDR1 is SEHNR and CDR2 is FQNEAQ (reference sequence). CDR3 size: 15 residues. The CDR3 nucleotides are TGTGCCAGCAGCTTAGAGGGGGGGGAGACTCAGCCCCAGCATTTT. As protein: CASSLEGGETQPQHF.

The J gene is TRBJ2-2, the V gene TRBV19, with 9 positions matching TRBD1. CDR1 is LNHDA, CDR2 SQIVND, per germline (reference sequence). Trimming at V came to 8 bases and at J to 3 bases, leaving 4 bases not matched to a gene. CDR3 length: 14 amino acids. CDR3 nucleotides: TGTGCCAGTGCTGACAGGGGGGACACCGGGGAGCTGTTTTTT. This sequence encodes CASADRGDTGELFF.

CDR3 region: CASSLGGATNEKLFF. In DNA form, the CDR3 reads TGTGCCAGCAGTTTAGGGGGCGCAACTAATGAAAAACTGTTTTTT. The chain uses TRBV28 and TRBJ1-4, with D possibly TRBD1 on 6 matching bases. From germline, CDR1 is MDHEN and CDR2 SYDVKM. The CDR3 is 15 residues long. Trimming took off 2 bases at V and 0 bases at J, with 7 bases between the two ends.